This passage covers 5 T cell receptor beta chains from one sample sequenced in a study of CD8+CD57+ T cells in acquired aplastic anemia. Only patients with CD8+CD57+ cell expansion on flow cytometry were chosen for sequencing. Profiles of TCR beta VDJ and CDR3 were generated from a genomic DNA template. Each CDR3 protein gets one entry after TCRdb re-called the reads with MiXCR. The sample carries 260,000 or so distinct CDR3 sequences, approximately 82% recorded once. Specimen: sorted CD4+, CD8+, or CD8+CD57+ T cells (not recorded which) from PBMCs. The receptors originated from a human donor with aplastic anemia.

The chain combines TRBV7-2 with TRBJ1-6; no reliable D call. The germline CDR1 and CDR2 sequences are SGHTA and FQGNSA. V lost 3 bases and J 17 bases, leaving 23 bases between the germline ends. The CDR3 totals 15 residues. The CDR3 bases are TGTGCCAGCAGCTTGCGTCCGGACGAGAGATCCCTCTTCCACTTT. It is translated as CASSLRPDERSLFHF.

The J gene is TRBJ2-2, the V gene TRBV24-1; D might be TRBD1 or TRBD2, each matching 6 bases. The V gene's germline CDR1 is KGHDR and CDR2 SFDVKD. V dropped 0 bases and J dropped 3 bases, with 10 bases sitting between them. The CDR3 loop spans 16 amino acids. The CDR3 loop is CATSDLRGRYTGELFF. CDR3 nucleotide sequence: TGTGCCACCAGTGATTTGCGGGGGCGTTACACCGGGGAGCTGTTTTTT.

This clonotype appeared a single time. A junction boundary mismatches the germline segment, possibly from a read error. This chain joins TRBV9 and TRBJ1-5, with a weak D call TRBD1 (5 bases). The CDR3 loop spans 15 amino acids. Germline assignment: CDR1 SGDLS and CDR2 YYNGEE. The CDR3 DNA sequence: TGTGCCATCAGCCTAGGGGAACTTAACAATCAGCCCCAGCATTTT. Protein product: CAISLGELNNQPQHF.

This clonotype was seen a handful of times. The limits of the CDR3 on the DNA are not certain, so only TCRdb's listed CDR3 is given. This chain links TRBV7-9 with TRBJ1-1; TRBD1, the table's D call, was not compared with the DNA. The germline V gene has CDR1 SEHNR and CDR2 FQNEAQ (reference sequence). The CDR3 is made up of 15 amino acids, end residues included. CDR3 sequence: CASSLVPGGLFFGFF.

The V call is TRBV7-9, the J call TRBJ2-6; 10 nucleotides match TRBD2. Germline assignment: CDR1 SEHNR and CDR2 FQNEAQ (reference sequence). The J segment lost 13 bases and the V segment lost 3 bases, leaving 15 bases of the junction unmatched. The CDR3 has 17 residues. The CDR3 sequence is CASSFQRSGGGAEVLTF. For the CDR3, the DNA is TGTGCCAGCAGCTTTCAAAGAAGCGGGGGGGGGGCTGAGGTCCTGACTTTC.